This T cell receptor beta chain was sequenced for a study of shared clonotypes between healthy human individuals. Study in general: Used for every donor were three CD4 naive, three CD4 memory, two CD8 naive and one CD8 memory plate.

Every donor, a Caucasian adult, lived in Nashville, Tennessee. Points on this clone: Its antigen remains unidentified.

Germline V CDR1 and CDR2: MDHEN, SYDVKM. The V end was cut by 5 bases, the J end by 8 bases, with 13 bases between. This CDR3 contains 13 residues. Produced via immunoSEQ multiplex PCR; TCRdb's table is partial and in-frame only. The sample comprises approximately 1,000,000 clones, 75% to 80% of which are singletons, and approximately 0.5% rests with the top ten. Study-wide findings and caveats: Non-shared clonotypes were found to have lower generation probabilities than the clonotypes that were shared by all four of the sorted-subset donors. A few donors showed sharing of about 4.6% of naive CD4 clonotypes.

The chain combines TRBV28 with TRBJ1-5; D gene uncertain. Sequences were obtained from memory CD4+ T cells from PBMCs. The subset was: CD45RA-negative fraction. The sequence was collected from a man between 18 and 29 years old in good health. Some clones in this sample may be carry-over from other donors' samples. The CDR3 DNA is TGTGCCAGCAGTCTCCCTACTGGGAAGCCCCAGCATTTT. Amino acids: CASSLPTGKPQHF.